One and the same sample provided the 23 T cell receptor beta chains below, sequenced in a study of T cell responses to AZD1222 COVID-19 vaccine. Repertoires were generated with immunoSEQ multiplex PCR, while TCRdb's copy carries only in-frame clones and drops some. Of about 180,000 clones listed, approximately 90% were seen once; the top ten hold 25% to 30%. This sample comprised peripheral blood, obtained 28 days after the second AZD1222 dose. The source is an adult who received the AZD1222 COVID-19 vaccine.

V is TRBV28 and J is TRBJ1-4; 7 nucleotides agree with TRBD1. The CDR3 runs to 14 residues. V lost 6 bases and J lost 5; bases outside the gene matches: 6. The germline gives CDR1 MDHEN, CDR2 SYDVKM. CDR3 coding DNA: TGTGCCAGCAGCTCGGGACAGATAAATGAAAAACTGTTTTTT. This translates into CASSSGQINEKLFF.

Only a few counts were recorded for this clone. This chain uses TRBV7-2 with TRBJ2-7; D possibly corresponds to TRBD2 (6 bases). V was shortened by 1 base and J by 1 base, with 14 bases between the two germline ends. CDR3 length: 16 residues. CDR1 and CDR2 (germline): SGHTA, FQGNSA. The CDR3 region is CASSLGGTGTSYEQYF. CDR3 DNA: TGTGCCAGCAGCTTAGGGGGGACTGGAACTTCCTACGAGCAGTACTTC.

V and J are TRBV27 and TRBJ2-6; 9 bases align to TRBD1. Germline V gives CDR1 MNHEY, CDR2 SMNVEV (reference sequence). This CDR3 is 16 amino acids long. With 3 bases clipped from V and 2 bases from J, the junction kept 2 bases outside the gene matches. CDR3 bases: TGTGCCAGCAGTTTGCGACAGGGGGCTGGGGCCAACGTCCTGACTTTC. Residues: CASSLRQGAGANVLTF.

V is TRBV6-1 and J is TRBJ2-3, with TRBD1 identical over 8 bases. CDR3 length equals 13 residues. V was pared by 3 bases and J by 5 bases, with 1 base of the junction left unmatched. CDR1 is MNHNS and CDR2 is SASEGT in the germline V gene. Here the CDR3 reads CASSDRGQDTQYF. CDR3 DNA sequence: TGTGCCAGCAGTGACAGGGGGCAAGATACGCAGTATTTT.

This clone was counted a single time. The chain recombines TRBV4-1 with TRBJ2-1, with D possibly being TRBD1 (5 bases). Germline CDR1 MGHRA, CDR2 YSYEKL. The CDR3 contains 16 residues. V was trimmed by 0 bases and J by 4 bases, leaving 13 bases between them. This chain's CDR3 is CASSQDGPGLYNEQFF. The CDR3 DNA sequence: TGCGCCAGCAGCCAAGATGGGCCAGGGCTGTACAATGAGCAGTTCTTC.

V usage is TRBV5-6 and J usage is TRBJ2-7; 7 bases line up with TRBD2. The germline gives CDR1 SGHDT, CDR2 YYEEEE. With 2 bases clipped from V and 4 bases from J, the junction kept 3 bases outside the gene matches. CDR3 length: 13 residues. For the CDR3, the DNA is TGTGCCAGCAGCTTCTCTAGCGGATACGAGCAGTACTTC. Its translation: CASSFSSGYEQYF.

V and J are TRBV7-6 and TRBJ2-5, with TRBD2 matching 8 bases. This CDR3 has 14 residues. CDR1 and CDR2 from the germline V gene are SGHVS and FNYEAQ. J gave up 1 base and V 11 bases, and 9 bases lay outside the gene matches. Here the CDR3 reads CASSIAGPQETQYF. DNA for the CDR3: TGTGCCTCCTCGATAGCGGGACCCCAAGAGACCCAGTACTTC.

This chain links TRBV12-3 or TRBV12-4 with TRBJ2-3; TRBD2 agrees at 8 bases. After removal of 8 bases from V and 5 bases from J, the junction contained 3 bases not matched to a gene. The CDR3 is made up of 12 amino acids. CDR3 protein: CASGLAGDTQYF. As DNA, the CDR3 is TGTGCCAGCGGCCTAGCGGGAGATACGCAGTATTTT.

V usage is TRBV14 and J usage is TRBJ2-1; no reliable D call. The germline CDR1 and CDR2 sequences are SGHDN and FVKESK. The V end was cut by 3 bases, the J end by 13 bases, with 13 bases between. CDR3 length equals 12 residues. The CDR3 region is CASSQGTDLQFF. The CDR3 DNA follows: TGTGCCAGCAGCCAGGGCACCGATTTACAGTTCTTC.

V gene TRBV9 combines with J gene TRBJ2-6; D is uncertain. This CDR3 is built from 15 residues. V lost 0 bases and J lost 2, with 6 bases in between. The V gene's germline CDR1 is SGDLS and CDR2 YYNGEE. The CDR3 nucleotides read TGTGCCAGCAGCGTAGTCTCGACTGGGGCCAACGTCCTGACTTTC. The encoded protein is CASSVVSTGANVLTF.

The gene calls are TRBV5-1 and TRBJ2-5; possible D gene TRBD1, 6 bases. Per germline, CDR1 SGHRS and CDR2 YFSETQ. CDR3 size: 16 residues. Trimming took 4 bases from V and 0 from J, leaving 16 bases between them. The DNA for the CDR3 is TGCGCCAGCAGCGGCCGGGACACTGGGTACCAAGAGACCCAGTACTTC. Translation gives CASSGRDTGYQETQYF.

This clone occurred once. The chain couples TRBV4-3 to TRBJ2-7; maybe TRBD2 (5 bases). Per germline, CDR1 LGHNA and CDR2 YSLEER. The ends were cut back, 2 bases at V and 2 bases at J, with 13 bases in the middle. The CDR3 covers 15 residues. CDR3 sequence reads: CASSQTGLKAYEQYF. CDR3 DNA sequence: TGCGCCAGCAGCCAAACCGGACTCAAAGCCTACGAGCAGTACTTC.

The genes are TRBV7-9 and TRBJ1-2, with no clear D. V lost 1 base, J lost 0 bases, and 9 bases lay in between. Looked up from germline, CDR1 is SEHNR and CDR2 is FQNEAQ (reference sequence). The CDR3 totals 15 residues. The DNA for the CDR3 is TGTGCCAGCAGCTTAGTGCGGGCAGCTAACTATGGCTACACCTTC. It translates to CASSLVRAANYGYTF.

The gene calls are TRBV4-2 and TRBJ1-2, with D possibly TRBD1 on 5 matching bases. The germline V gene encodes CDR1 LGHNA and CDR2 YNFKEQ. Deletions cut 4 bases from V and 2 bases from J, with 14 bases between. The CDR3 extends over 15 amino acids. The CDR3 sequence is CASSPQGATNYGYTF. The CDR3 DNA reads TGTGCCAGCAGCCCTCAGGGCGCGACCAACTATGGCTACACCTTC.

The chain combines TRBV7-6 with TRBJ2-5, with TRBD2 matching over 13 bases. This CDR3 has 15 amino acids. With V trimmed by 5 bases and J by 5 bases, 5 bases remained unmatched. CDR1 SGHVS and CDR2 FNYEAQ come from the germline V gene. CDR3 region: CASSPLAGGKETQYF. The CDR3 bases are TGTGCCAGCAGCCCACTAGCGGGAGGGAAGGAGACCCAGTACTTC.

The chain employs TRBV28 and TRBJ1-4; D remains unclear. CDR1 is MDHEN and CDR2 is SYDVKM in the germline V gene. This CDR3 has 13 amino acids. V was clipped by 8 bases and J by 8 bases, with 15 bases between them. The DNA for the CDR3 is TGTGCCAGCGGCGACCCGTTTCGAGAAAAACTGTTTTTT. Protein: CASGDPFREKLFF.

The chain combines TRBV5-1 with TRBJ1-1; D is possibly TRBD1 (5 bases). The CDR3 loop spans 15 amino acids. Trimming cost V 4 bases and J 1 base, with 14 bases left between them. Germline loops: CDR1 SGHRS, CDR2 YFSETQ. CDR3 nucleotide sequence: TGCGCCAGCAGCAGGGACGGCGGACCGAACACTGAAGCTTTCTTT. The encoded protein is CASSRDGGPNTEAFF. Using reference TRBV5-1 and TRBJ1-1 for the parts outside the CDR3, the full variable domain is KAGVTQTPRYLIKTRGQQVTLSCSPISGHRSVSWYQQTPGQGLQFLFEYFSETQRNKGNFPGRFSGRQFSNSRSEMNVSTLELGDSALYLCASSRDGGPNTEAFFGQGTRLTVV.

The V gene is TRBV3-1 (or the pseudogene TRBV3-2), the J gene TRBJ2-7, with D unclear. This CDR3 is built from 15 residues. Trimming shortened V by 4 bases and J by 4 bases, and 17 bases separated the two germline ends. Per the germline V gene, CDR1 is LGHDT and CDR2 is YNNKEL (reference sequence). The CDR3 region is CASSPATNPLYEQYF. The CDR3, as DNA: TGTGCCAGCAGCCCTGCCACCAATCCTCTATACGAGCAGTACTTC.

This clone was seen a handful of times. V usage is TRBV14 and J usage is TRBJ2-7, with D uncertain. V was trimmed by 3 bases and J by 1 base, leaving 7 bases between them. The CDR3 spans 13 residues. Germline CDR1 is SGHDN and CDR2 is FVKESK. DNA of the CDR3: TGTGCCAGCAGCCAGGCGGAATCCTACGAGCAGTACTTC. Amino acid sequence: CASSQAESYEQYF.

The CDR3 DNA reads TGTGCCAGCAGCGGCACAGAATTAGTAGGAAGCTCCTATAATTCACCCCTCCACTTT. It translates to CASSGTELVGSSYNSPLHF. This sequence joins TRBV5-5 and TRBJ1-6; unclear D gene. Germline CDR1 reads SGHKS; CDR2 reads YYEKEE (reference sequence). CDR3 length: 19 residues. V lost 4 bases and J 0 bases, leaving 20 bases between the germline ends. The full variable domain, in which reference TRBV5-5 and TRBJ1-6 provide the parts outside the CDR3, is DAGVTQSPTHLIKTRGQQVTLRCSPISGHKSVSWYQQVLGQGPQFIFQYYEKEERGRGNFPDRFSARQFPNYSSELNVNALLLGDSALYLCASSGTELVGSSYNSPLHFGNGTRLTVT.

J is TRBJ1-5 and V is TRBV19; unclear D gene. Looked up from germline, CDR1 is LNHDA and CDR2 is SQIVND (reference sequence). Trimming took off 0 bases at V and 3 bases at J, with 9 bases between the two ends. The CDR3 contains 15 residues. The CDR3 loop is CASSIDRSLNQPQHF. In DNA form, the CDR3 reads TGTGCCAGTAGTATAGATCGCAGCCTCAATCAGCCCCAGCATTTT.

The gene calls are TRBV28 and TRBJ2-5; possible D gene TRBD2, 6 bases. V gave up 5 bases and J gave up 1 base, with 11 bases separating them. Germline-derived CDR1 and CDR2 are MDHEN and SYDVKM. The CDR3 spans 14 residues. The DNA for the CDR3 is TGTGCCAGCAGTCACCGCGGGACCCAAGAGACCCAGTACTTC. As protein: CASSHRGTQETQYF.

Here the CDR3 DNA reads TGCGCCAGCAGCGAGCGGGCCAGCTCCTACAATGAGCAGTTCTTC. Translating gives CASSERASSYNEQFF. The chain links TRBV4-3 to TRBJ2-1; perhaps TRBD2 as D (6 bases). The germline V gene encodes CDR1 LGHNA and CDR2 YSLEER. CDR3 length: 15 residues. The V end lost 5 bases, the J end lost 0 bases, and 11 bases lay between the germline ends.